This is a list of T cell receptor beta chains from one sample in a study of neoadjuvant nivolumab and ipilimumab in lung cancer. TCRdb keeps only in-frame clones here, not all; method: immunoSEQ multiplex PCR. The sample carries 40,000 to 60,000 clones, around nine tenths recorded once. Source: blood, taken before neoadjuvant nivolumab, alone or with ipilimumab. The receptors here all came from an adult with non-small cell lung cancer. Some clones in this sample may be carry-over from other donors' samples. Both conserved end residues are part of each CDR3. D genes are given only for firm matches. Not all rows give a size; the values are once, few, many and, for expanded clones, a class.

clone_size d_call j_call v_call cdr3_nt cdr3_aa
. . TRBJ2-1 TRBV2 TGTGCCAGCAGTGAGGGGCCGGGACCGGTAAATGAGCAGTTCTTC CASSEGPGPVNEQFF
. . TRBJ2-6 TRBV30 TGTGCCTGGAGTCTCGAGGGTCCTGGGGCCAACGTCCTGACTTTC CAWSLEGPGANVLTF
. TRBD1 TRBJ1-3 TRBV18 TGTGCCAGCTCACCATTCGGGGGACAGGAAAACACCATATATTTT CASSPFGGQENTIYF
. . TRBJ1-1 TRBV5-1 TGCGCCAGCAGATCACAGGCCACGAACACTGAAGCTTTCTTT CASRSQATNTEAFF
. . TRBJ1-1 TRBV6-1 TGTGCCAGCTCCTGGACAGTTTCAACGGAAGCTTTCTTT CASSWTVSTEAFF
. . TRBJ2-7 TRBV18 TGTGCCAGCTCACCACCTGGGAGCAACGAGCAGTACTTC CASSPPGSNEQYF
. TRBD1 TRBJ2-5 TRBV5-4 TGTGCCAGCAGCCTACGGCGGACAGGCCAAGAGACCCAGTACTTC CASSLRRTGQETQYF
. . TRBJ2-7 TRBV4-3 TGCGCCAGCAGCCAAGAGCGCGGGATCTCCTACGAGCAGTACTTC CASSQERGISYEQYF
. . TRBJ1-3 TRBV25-1 TGTGCCAGCAGTGAATGGCAGGGAGCCTCTGGAAACACCATATATTTT CASSEWQGASGNTIYF
. . TRBJ2-5 TRBV11-3 TGTGCCAGCAGCTTAGGATTCCAAGAGACCCAGTACTTC CASSLGFQETQYF
. . TRBJ1-5 TRBV5-1 TGCGCCAGCAGCTTGGAAGCCAGCCCCAATCAGCCCCAGCATTTT CASSLEASPNQPQHF
. TRBD1 TRBJ2-3 TRBV5-4 TGTGCCAGCAGCTTGGCAGGGGGTCATAGCACAGATACGCAGTATTTT CASSLAGGHSTDTQYF
. . TRBJ2-7 TRBV7-9 TGTGCCAGCAGCTCCGGGACACGCTCCCTCTACGAGCAGTACTTC CASSSGTRSLYEQYF
. . TRBJ2-7 TRBV5-1 TGCGCTGGGGGCCAGCTCTCCTACGAGCAGTACTTC CAGGQLSYEQYF
few . TRBJ2-3 TRBV5-1 TGCGCCAGCAGCTTGGGGGTTAGCGTTGGCACAGATACGCAGTATTTT CASSLGVSVGTDTQYF
once . TRBJ2-1 TRBV20-1 TGCAGTGCTTCACAGGGTTATGAGCAGTTCTTC CSASQGYEQFF
. TRBD1 TRBJ1-5 TRBV30 TGTGCCTGGTCACAGGGGGGCAATCAGCCCCAGCATTTT CAWSQGGNQPQHF
once . TRBJ1-3 TRBV9 TGTGCCAGCAGCGTAGGGGAGGGCGAAGTCTCTGGAAACACCATATATTTT CASSVGEGEVSGNTIYF
. . TRBJ1-1 TRBV30 TGTGCCTGGAGCAGGGGCTCGGGCACTGAAGCTTTCTTT CAWSRGSGTEAFF